Listed below are T cell receptor beta chains from one sample, sequenced in a study of chemoradiotherapy in HPV16-positive cancers. Sequencing used immunoSEQ multiplex PCR; TCRdb keeps in-frame clones, though not all of them. Among 30,000 or so clones listed, roughly 87% were seen once. Sequenced here: blood, sampled from a patient who underwent chemoradiotherapy. Every receptor here comes from a human donor with HPV-associated anogenital cancer. CDR3s include the opening cysteine and the closing phenylalanine or tryptophan. A D gene is named only where the DNA matches it firmly. Rows may omit the clone size; those that give it use once, few, many or a size class.

d_call: TRBD1
j_call: TRBJ2-2
cdr3_length: 12
v_call: TRBV30
clone_size: NA
cdr3_nt: TGTGCCTGGAGTGTACCCACAGGGGTGCTGTTTTTT
cdr3_aa: CAWSVPTGVLFF

d_call: NA
j_call: TRBJ2-1
cdr3_length: 14
v_call: TRBV14
clone_size: NA
cdr3_nt: TGTGCCAGCAGCCAAGCACAGGGCGACAATGAGCAGTTCTTC
cdr3_aa: CASSQAQGDNEQFF

d_call: NA
j_call: TRBJ2-1
cdr3_length: 15
v_call: TRBV4-3
clone_size: few
cdr3_nt: TGCGCCAGCAGCCAAGATGCTGGGAGCTCCGGTGAGCAGTTCTTC
cdr3_aa: CASSQDAGSSGEQFF

d_call: TRBD1
j_call: TRBJ1-1
cdr3_length: 17
v_call: TRBV7-2
clone_size: few
cdr3_nt: TGTGCCAGCAGACCTAGAAGACAGGGGGCTAGGAACACTGAAGCTTTCTTT
cdr3_aa: CASRPRRQGARNTEAFF

d_call: TRBD1
j_call: TRBJ2-2
cdr3_length: 16
v_call: TRBV11-3
clone_size: NA
cdr3_nt: TGTGCCAGCAGCTCCGGACAGGTTTTTGGGACCGGGGAGCTGTTTTTT
cdr3_aa: CASSSGQVFGTGELFF

d_call: NA
j_call: TRBJ2-5
cdr3_length: 16
v_call: TRBV7-9
clone_size: NA
cdr3_nt: TGTGCCAGCAGCTTCTCTCGTGGAGCGATCCAAGAGACCCAGTACTTC
cdr3_aa: CASSFSRGAIQETQYF

d_call: NA
j_call: TRBJ2-7
cdr3_length: 13
v_call: TRBV7-6
clone_size: once
cdr3_nt: TGTGCCAGCAGCCAAACACAGGGCTACGAGCAGTACTTC
cdr3_aa: CASSQTQGYEQYF

d_call: NA
j_call: TRBJ2-7
cdr3_length: 15
v_call: TRBV30
clone_size: NA
cdr3_nt: TGTGCCTGGAGAGCCCTCGGGCAGGGGTCGGCCGAGCAGTACTTC
cdr3_aa: CAWRALGQGSAEQYF

d_call: NA
j_call: TRBJ1-2
cdr3_length: 15
v_call: TRBV4-3
clone_size: NA
cdr3_nt: TGCGCCAGCAGCCACCCGTCAGGGTCCAACTATGGCTACACCTTC
cdr3_aa: CASSHPSGSNYGYTF

d_call: TRBD1
j_call: TRBJ2-7
cdr3_length: 15
v_call: TRBV4-3
clone_size: NA
cdr3_nt: TGCGCCAGCAGCCAAGGTAGACAGGGTAGCTACGAGCAGTACTTC
cdr3_aa: CASSQGRQGSYEQYF

d_call: NA
j_call: TRBJ2-2
cdr3_length: 15
v_call: TRBV7-2
clone_size: NA
cdr3_nt: TGTGCCAGCAGGGGACACACCGAACAAACCGGGGAGCTGTTTTTT
cdr3_aa: CASRGHTEQTGELFF

d_call: NA
j_call: TRBJ2-7
cdr3_length: 16
v_call: TRBV7-2
clone_size: NA
cdr3_nt: TGTGCCAGCAGCCCCAATAGCGGCCCAAGCTCCTACGAGCAGTACTTC
cdr3_aa: CASSPNSGPSSYEQYF

d_call: TRBD2
j_call: TRBJ2-2
cdr3_length: 15
v_call: TRBV6-6
clone_size: NA
cdr3_nt: TGTGCCAGCAGTTACGTGGCGGGAGGCACCGGGGAGCTGTTTTTT
cdr3_aa: CASSYVAGGTGELFF

d_call: NA
j_call: TRBJ1-6
cdr3_length: 12
v_call: TRBV5-4
clone_size: NA
cdr3_nt: TGTGCCAGCAGCTTGGGGTCCTCACCCCTCCACTTT
cdr3_aa: CASSLGSSPLHF

d_call: NA
j_call: TRBJ1-2
cdr3_length: 11
v_call: TRBV9
clone_size: NA
cdr3_nt: TGTGCCAGCAGCCGCGAAGAGGGCTACACCTTC
cdr3_aa: CASSREEGYTF

d_call: TRBD1
j_call: TRBJ2-1
cdr3_length: 12
v_call: TRBV30
clone_size: NA
cdr3_nt: TGTGCCTGGAGGGCTCCCGGGACAGGGTTGTTCTTC
cdr3_aa: CAWRAPGTGLFF